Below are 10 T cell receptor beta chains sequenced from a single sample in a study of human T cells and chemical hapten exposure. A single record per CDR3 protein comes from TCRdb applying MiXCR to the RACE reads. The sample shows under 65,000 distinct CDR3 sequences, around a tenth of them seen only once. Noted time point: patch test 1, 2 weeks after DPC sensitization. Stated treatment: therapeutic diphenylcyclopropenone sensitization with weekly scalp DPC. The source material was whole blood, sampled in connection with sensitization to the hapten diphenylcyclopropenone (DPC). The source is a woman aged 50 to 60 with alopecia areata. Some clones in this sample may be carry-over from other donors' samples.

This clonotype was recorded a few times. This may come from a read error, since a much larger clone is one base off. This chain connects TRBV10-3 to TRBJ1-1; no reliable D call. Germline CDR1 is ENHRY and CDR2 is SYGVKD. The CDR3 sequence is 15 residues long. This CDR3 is CAISEIAGSRTEDFF. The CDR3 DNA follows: TGTGCCATCAGTGAAATAGCGGGATCGCGGACTGAAGATTTCTTT.

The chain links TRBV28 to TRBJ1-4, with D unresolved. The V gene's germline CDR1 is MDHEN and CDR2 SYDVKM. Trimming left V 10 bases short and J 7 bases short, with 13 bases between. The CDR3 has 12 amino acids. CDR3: CATGERAEKLFF. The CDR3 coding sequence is TGTGCCACCGGGGAACGTGCTGAAAAACTGTTTTTT.

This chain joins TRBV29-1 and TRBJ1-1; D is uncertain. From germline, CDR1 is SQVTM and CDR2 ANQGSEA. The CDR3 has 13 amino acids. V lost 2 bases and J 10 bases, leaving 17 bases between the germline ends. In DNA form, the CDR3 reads TGCAGCGTTGAAATAGTTGGTGGTGGAGGAGCTTTCTTT. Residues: CSVEIVGGGGAFF.

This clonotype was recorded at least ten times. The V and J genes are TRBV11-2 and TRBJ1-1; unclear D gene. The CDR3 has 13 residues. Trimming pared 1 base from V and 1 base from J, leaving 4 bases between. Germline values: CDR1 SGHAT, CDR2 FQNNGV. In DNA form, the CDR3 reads TGTGCCAGCAGCTTAGGTGAGAACACTGAAGCTTTCTTT. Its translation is CASSLGENTEAFF.

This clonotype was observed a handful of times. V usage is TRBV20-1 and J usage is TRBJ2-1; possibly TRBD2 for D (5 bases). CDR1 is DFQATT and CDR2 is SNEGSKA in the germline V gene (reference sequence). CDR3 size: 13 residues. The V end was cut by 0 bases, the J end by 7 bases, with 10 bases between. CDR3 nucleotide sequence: TGCAGTGCTAGAGATCAACTAGTGAATGAGCAGTTCTTC. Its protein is CSARDQLVNEQFF.

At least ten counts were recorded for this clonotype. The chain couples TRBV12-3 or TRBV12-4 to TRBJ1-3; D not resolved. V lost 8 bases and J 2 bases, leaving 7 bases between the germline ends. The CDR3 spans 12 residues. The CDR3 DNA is TGTGCCAGCTCTGACCCTGGAAACACCATATATTTT. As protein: CASSDPGNTIYF.

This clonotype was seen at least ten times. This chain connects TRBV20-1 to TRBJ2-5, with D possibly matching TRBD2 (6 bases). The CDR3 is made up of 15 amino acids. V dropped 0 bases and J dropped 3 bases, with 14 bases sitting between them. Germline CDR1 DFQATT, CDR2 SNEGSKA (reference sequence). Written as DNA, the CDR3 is TGCAGTGCTAGAGACCCCGGGACTGCCAAAGAGACCCAGTACTTC. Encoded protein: CSARDPGTAKETQYF.

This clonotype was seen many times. CDR3 coding DNA: TGTGCCATCAGTGGCGGGACAGGAAACACCATATATTTT. This codes for CAISGGTGNTIYF. The V and J genes are TRBV10-3 and TRBJ1-3, with a tentative D call TRBD1 (6 bases). The germline V and J ends were trimmed by 4 bases and 4 bases, with 8 bases remaining between them. Per germline, CDR1 ENHRY and CDR2 SYGVKD. The CDR3 is made up of 13 amino acids.

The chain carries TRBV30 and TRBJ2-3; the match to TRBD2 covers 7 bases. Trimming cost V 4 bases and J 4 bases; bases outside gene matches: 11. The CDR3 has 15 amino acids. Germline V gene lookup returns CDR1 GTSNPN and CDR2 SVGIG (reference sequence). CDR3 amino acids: CAWKGLSGLADTQYF. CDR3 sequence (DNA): TGTGCCTGGAAAGGCCTTAGCGGGTTGGCAGATACGCAGTATTTT.

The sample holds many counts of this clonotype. The DNA for the CDR3 is TGTGCCAGCAGGCTACAGGGTCCAGTAGAAGCTTTCTTT. It specifies CASRLQGPVEAFF. This chain connects TRBV28 to TRBJ1-1; TRBD1 is a possible D gene (6 bases). Trimming took off 6 bases at V and 8 bases at J, with 16 bases between the two ends. The CDR3 has 13 residues. CDR1 and CDR2 from the germline V gene are MDHEN and SYDVKM.